Each of the 16 T cell receptor beta chains below was sequenced from the same sample in a study of early T cells in non-severe SARS-CoV-2 infection. Each CDR3 protein gets one entry after TCRdb re-called the 5' RACE reads with MiXCR. The table lists about 63,000 distinct CDR3 sequences, 10% to 15% of them singletons. Sequenced input: whole blood. These receptors were obtained from an adult who was a healthcare worker with PCR-confirmed SARS-CoV-2 infection or an uninfected control (not recorded which).

This clonotype was counted many times. V and J are TRBV9 and TRBJ2-5; D unresolved. The CDR3 totals 13 residues. The V gene lost 1 base and the J gene lost 1 base, with 5 bases spanning the gap. The germline V gene has CDR1 SGDLS and CDR2 YYNGEE. The CDR3 DNA reads as TGTGCCAGCAGCGTACTGGGCCAAGAGACCCAGTACTTC. Translation gives CASSVLGQETQYF.

The chain couples TRBV11-2 to TRBJ2-2, with D possibly being TRBD2 (5 bases). The germline V gene encodes CDR1 SGHAT and CDR2 FQNNGV. CDR3 length: 14 amino acids. Trimming pared 8 bases from V and 3 bases from J, leaving 13 bases between. The CDR3 DNA reads as TGTGCCAGCGGAGGAGCTTGGGACACCGGGGAGCTGTTTTTT. It yields the protein CASGGAWDTGELFF.

This clonotype was picked up many times. In DNA, the CDR3 is TGCAGTGCAGAATCGACTAGCGGGGGTGGAGAGACCCAGTACTTC. Its translation is CSAESTSGGGETQYF. This chain links TRBV20-1 with TRBJ2-5; 12 bases align to TRBD2. V was pared by 6 bases and J by 4 bases, with 9 bases of the junction left unmatched. This CDR3 has 15 amino acids. Germline V gene lookup returns CDR1 DFQATT and CDR2 SNEGSKA (reference sequence).

The table lists this clonotype with many counts. The gene calls are TRBV5-4 and TRBJ1-3; 7 bases are shared with TRBD1. CDR3 length: 14 residues. Germline trimming cut 4 bases from V and 2 bases from J; bases unmatched to any gene: 3. Per the germline V gene, CDR1 is SGHNT and CDR2 is YYREEE (reference sequence). In nucleotides, the CDR3 is TGTGCCAGCAGCACGGGACAGCCTGGAAACACCATATATTTT. Its protein product is CASSTGQPGNTIYF. Supplemented by reference TRBV5-4 and TRBJ1-3, the full variable domain reads ETGVTQSPTHLIKTRGQQVTLRCSSQSGHNTVSWYQQALGQGPQFIFQYYREEENGRGNFPPRFSGLQFPNYSSELNVNALELDDSALYLCASSTGQPGNTIYFGEGSWLTVV.

This clonotype was seen ten or more times. The V gene is TRBV29-1, the J gene TRBJ1-1; TRBD1 matches 7 bases. This CDR3 has 14 residues. Germline V gives CDR1 SQVTM, CDR2 ANQGSEA. J was trimmed by 6 bases and V by 7 bases; bases with no gene match: 14. In DNA, the CDR3 is TGCAGCGCCTCAACAGACAGGGTATCGCCTGAAGCTTTCTTT. It is translated as CSASTDRVSPEAFF.

This clonotype was seen ten or more times. The chain is built from TRBV30 and TRBJ1-1, with no clear D. The CDR3 has 13 residues. V was trimmed by 0 bases and J by 1 base, leaving 6 bases between them. Germline V gene lookup returns CDR1 GTSNPN and CDR2 SVGIG (reference sequence). CDR3 protein: CAWSVLKNTEAFF. As DNA, the CDR3 is TGTGCCTGGAGTGTCCTCAAGAACACTGAAGCTTTCTTT.

This clonotype was counted between two and nine times. CDR3 region: CASSYETVENTEAFF. The CDR3 DNA is TGTGCCAGCAGTTACGAGACAGTGGAAAACACTGAAGCTTTCTTT. The chain joins TRBV6-2 or TRBV6-3 to TRBJ1-1; D possibly corresponds to TRBD1 (5 bases). Between the trimmed V and J ends, which lost 2 bases and 2 bases, there was a span of 12 bases. The CDR3 length is 15 residues. Germline CDR1 is MNHEY and CDR2 is SVGEGT.

This clonotype was found many times. The gene calls are TRBV5-6 and TRBJ2-4, with D possibly being TRBD1 (6 bases). V was clipped by 0 bases and J by 4 bases, with 11 bases between them. The CDR3 contains 15 residues. The germline V gene has CDR1 SGHDT and CDR2 YYEEEE. This CDR3 reads CASSLASDRKNIQYF. CDR3 DNA: TGTGCCAGCAGCTTGGCCAGTGACAGGAAAAACATTCAGTACTTC.

This clonotype is medium-sized by share. The chain couples TRBV6-5 to TRBJ2-1; D might be TRBD2 (6 bases). Germline V gene lookup returns CDR1 MNHEY and CDR2 SVGAGI. The CDR3 has 13 amino acids. The V and J ends lost 7 bases and 7 bases respectively, with 14 bases between them. CDR3 DNA: TGTGCCAGCACCGGGGGATACGGGAATGAGCAGTTCTTC. This codes for CASTGGYGNEQFF.

Ten or more counts support this clonotype. This chain links TRBV5-6 with TRBJ2-5, with 11 bases identical to TRBD2. V gave up 1 base and J gave up 5 bases; unmatched junction bases: 10. Per germline, CDR1 SGHDT and CDR2 YYEEEE. This CDR3 is 17 amino acids long. The CDR3 sequence is CASSLTASGGRVETQYF. CDR3 DNA sequence: TGTGCCAGCAGCTTGACGGCTAGCGGGGGGAGAGTGGAGACCCAGTACTTC. The whole variable domain, filled in from reference TRBV5-6 and TRBJ2-5, reads DAGVTQSPTHLIKTRGQQVTLRCSPKSGHDTVSWYQQALGQGPQFIFQYYEEEERQRGNFPDRFSGHQFPNYSSELNVNALLLGDSALYLCASSLTASGGRVETQYFGPGTRLLVL.

This clonotype was picked up a small number of times. This chain joins TRBV12-3 or TRBV12-4 and TRBJ2-7; possible D gene TRBD2, 5 bases. V was pared by 1 base and J by 1 base, with 8 bases between. The CDR3 runs to 14 residues. In DNA form, the CDR3 reads TGTGCCAGCAGTTTAGACACGGGATCCTACGAGCAGTACTTC. It codes for CASSLDTGSYEQYF.

This chain uses TRBV19 with TRBJ2-5; possibly TRBD1 for D (6 bases). The CDR3 has 15 residues. The germline V and J ends were trimmed by 3 bases and 1 base, with 12 bases remaining between them. Germline assignment: CDR1 LNHDA and CDR2 SQIVND (reference sequence). The CDR3: CASSIWTASQETQYF. Written as DNA, the CDR3 is TGTGCCAGTAGTATTTGGACAGCCTCCCAAGAGACCCAGTACTTC.

This clonotype was recorded at least ten times. CDR3 in DNA: TGTGCCAGCAGTTACGTACCTAGCCTCTCAGGCCGGGAGACCCAGTACTTC. The encoded protein is CASSYVPSLSGRETQYF. J is TRBJ2-5 and V is TRBV6-2 or TRBV6-3; maybe TRBD2 (5 bases). Trimming took off 2 bases at V and 5 bases at J, with 21 bases between the two ends. The CDR3 consists of 17 residues. Germline V gene lookup returns CDR1 MNHEY and CDR2 SVGEGT.

There are a few counts of this clonotype. The chain couples TRBV6-6 to TRBJ2-3; 10 bases align to TRBD2. J lost 2 bases, V lost 8 bases, and 4 bases had no gene match. The CDR3 runs to 14 residues. Germline V gene data show CDR1 as MNHNY and CDR2 as SVGAGI (reference sequence). In DNA, the CDR3 is TGTGCCAGCGCCACTAGCGGGAACACAGATACGCAGTATTTT. It is translated as CASATSGNTDTQYF.

This clonotype showed up many times. The chain combines TRBV20-1 with TRBJ2-2; no clear D gene. CDR1 and CDR2 (germline): DFQATT, SNEGSKA (reference sequence). With 2 bases removed from V and 4 bases from J, the gap between germline ends came to 8 bases. CDR3 length: 13 amino acids. The CDR3 DNA is TGCAGTGCTAGAATCGGCGCCACCGGGGAGCTGTTTTTT. This translates into CSARIGATGELFF.

This clonotype showed up many times. The genes are TRBV7-9 and TRBJ2-3; no clear D. The CDR3 consists of 14 residues. Per the germline V gene, CDR1 is SEHNR and CDR2 is FQNEAQ (reference sequence). V lost 1 base and J 2 bases, leaving 7 bases between the germline ends. Here the CDR3 reads CASSLDGYTDTQYF. CDR3 in DNA: TGTGCCAGCAGCTTAGACGGCTACACAGATACGCAGTATTTT.